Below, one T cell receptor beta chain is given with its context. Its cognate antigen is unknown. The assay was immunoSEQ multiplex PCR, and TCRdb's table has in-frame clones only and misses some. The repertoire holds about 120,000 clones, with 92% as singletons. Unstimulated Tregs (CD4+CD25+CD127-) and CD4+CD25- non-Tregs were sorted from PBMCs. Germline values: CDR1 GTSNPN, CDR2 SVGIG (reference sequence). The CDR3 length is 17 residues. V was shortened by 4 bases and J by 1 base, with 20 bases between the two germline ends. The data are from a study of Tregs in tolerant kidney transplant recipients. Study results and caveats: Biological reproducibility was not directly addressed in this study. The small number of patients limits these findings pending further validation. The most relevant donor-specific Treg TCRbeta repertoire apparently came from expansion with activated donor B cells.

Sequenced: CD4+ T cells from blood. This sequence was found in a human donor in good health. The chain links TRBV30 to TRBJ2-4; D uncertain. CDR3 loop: CAWNKLRATKAKNIQYF. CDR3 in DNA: TGTGCCTGGAACAAACTACGTGCCACGAAGGCCAAAAACATTCAGTACTTC.